These 12 T cell receptor beta chains were all obtained from the same sample, sequenced in a study of CD8 T cells in Susac syndrome. The authors reverse transcribed about 0.5 to 1 ug RNA with random hexamers. Using its own MiXCR run on the immunoSEQ multiplex PCR reads, TCRdb lists one record per CDR3 protein. The table includes 45,000 to 60,000 distinct CDR3 sequences, just over 90% detected once. The material sequenced was CD8+ T cells from PBMCs. All receptors derive from a human donor with multiple sclerosis.

The rearrangement joins TRBV27 to TRBJ2-3; D is undetermined. Germline assignment: CDR1 MNHEY and CDR2 SMNVEV (reference sequence). This CDR3 spans 12 amino acids. V was pared by 2 bases and J by 6 bases, with 6 bases between. CDR3 DNA: TGTGCCAGCAGTTTAATAGGGGATACGCAGTATTTT. Its protein product is CASSLIGDTQYF.

The chain carries TRBV2 and TRBJ1-5, with no clear D. Looked up from germline, CDR1 is SNHLY and CDR2 is FYNNEI. Trimming shortened V by 8 bases and J by 3 bases, and 8 bases separated the two germline ends. The CDR3 sequence is 12 residues long. The CDR3 is CASGEDNQPQHF. The CDR3 coding sequence is TGTGCCAGCGGAGAAGACAATCAGCCCCAGCATTTT.

The chain couples TRBV29-1 to TRBJ2-1, with D possibly being TRBD2 (6 bases). Germline-derived CDR1 and CDR2 are SQVTM and ANQGSEA. The CDR3 covers 13 residues. V lost 7 bases and J 5 bases, leaving 15 bases between the germline ends. CDR3 sequence: CSAQGSGNNEQFF. CDR3 sequence (DNA): TGCAGCGCCCAGGGTAGCGGCAACAATGAGCAGTTCTTC.

V usage is TRBV5-1 and J usage is TRBJ2-2, with 8 bases fitting TRBD1. The junction had 11 bases not matched to a gene; V was cut back by 4 bases and J by 3 bases. Germline lookup yields CDR1 SGHRS and CDR2 YFSETQ. CDR3 length: 17 residues. CDR3 coding DNA: TGCGCCAGCAGCGTAGGACAGGGTATTTTGTACACCGGGGAGCTGTTTTTT. It codes for CASSVGQGILYTGELFF.

This clonotype was seen once. V usage is TRBV13 and J usage is TRBJ2-1; TRBD1 agrees at 9 bases. The germline V gene encodes CDR1 PRHDT and CDR2 FYEKMQ (reference sequence). The junction had 6 bases not matched to a gene; V was cut back by 5 bases and J by 4 bases. The length of the CDR3 is 15 residues. CDR3 nucleotides: TGTGCCAGCAGCCTTTCGGGGACAGGGTACAATGAGCAGTTCTTC. It codes for CASSLSGTGYNEQFF.

The J gene is TRBJ1-5, the V gene TRBV13, with D maybe TRBD1 (5 bases). V gave up 3 bases and J gave up 2 bases, with 14 bases separating them. Germline values: CDR1 PRHDT, CDR2 FYEKMQ (reference sequence). CDR3 size: 16 residues. The CDR3 sequence: CASSFGALGRNQPQHF. DNA for the CDR3: TGTGCCAGCAGCTTCGGGGCCCTCGGACGCAATCAGCCCCAGCATTTT.

The chain combines TRBV15 with TRBJ1-5; no firm D call. CDR1 and CDR2 from the germline V gene are LNHNV and YYDKDF (reference sequence). The germline V and J ends were trimmed by 0 bases and 6 bases, with 6 bases remaining between them. The CDR3 extends over 13 amino acids. CDR3 coding DNA: TGTGCCACCAGCAGAGAATTCTTTCAGCCCCAGCATTTT. It is translated as CATSREFFQPQHF.

This clonotype was counted once. This sequence joins TRBV28 and TRBJ2-1; D uncertain. The CDR3 length is 14 residues. V lost 2 bases and J 9 bases, leaving 14 bases between the germline ends. Germline V gene sequence: CDR1 MDHEN, CDR2 SYDVKM. In DNA, the CDR3 is TGTGCCAGCAGTTTAGCGCAGGTGAGGAGTGAGCAGTTCTTC. This translates into CASSLAQVRSEQFF.

This chain uses TRBV7-8 with TRBJ2-1; 8 bases agree with TRBD2. Germline CDR1 and CDR2: SGHVS and FQNEAQ. This CDR3 contains 14 residues. V lost 1 base and J lost 7; bases outside the gene matches: 3. CDR3 amino acids: CASSLDLAGNEQFF. The CDR3 nucleotides read TGTGCCAGCAGCTTAGATTTAGCGGGGAATGAGCAGTTCTTC.

The genes are TRBV12-3 or TRBV12-4 and TRBJ2-7; the D call may be TRBD1 or TRBD2 (5 bases each). The CDR3 length is 13 residues. Trimming shortened V by 6 bases and J by 2 bases, and 11 bases separated the two germline ends. The CDR3 DNA reads TGTGCCAGCAGCGGGGCGAAAACCTACGAGCAGTACTTC. It translates to CASSGAKTYEQYF.

J is TRBJ2-2 and V is TRBV9, with D perhaps assigned TRBD1 or TRBD2 (5 bases each). The CDR3 contains 17 residues. The V end lost 3 bases, the J end lost 5 bases, and 20 bases lay between the germline ends. Germline CDR1 is SGDLS and CDR2 is YYNGEE. In nucleotides, the CDR3 is TGTGCCAGCAGCGCCGGGGATTCCTCCAGGGTTACCGGGGAGCTGTTTTTT. Translation: CASSAGDSSRVTGELFF.

The V call is TRBV7-9, the J call TRBJ2-4; D possibly corresponds to TRBD2 (6 bases). Germline values: CDR1 SEHNR, CDR2 FQNEAQ (reference sequence). The V end was cut by 2 bases, the J end by 6 bases, with 17 bases between. This CDR3 contains 16 residues. The CDR3 loop is CASSLQGGIGRNIQYF. The CDR3 DNA reads TGTGCCAGCAGCTTACAGGGAGGCATCGGTAGAAACATTCAGTACTTC.